These 27 T cell receptor beta chains came from one sample sequenced in a study of Graves' ophthalmopathy and Graves' hyperthyroidism. Amplification from RNA transcripts yielded the TCR beta CDR3 regions. Second-round multiplex PCR followed a first-round RT-PCR using HTBI primers. Each CDR3 protein gets one entry after TCRdb re-called the multiplex PCR reads with MiXCR. Among 350,000 to 450,000 distinct CDR3 sequences, approximately 20% were seen once, and the ten largest hold 1.6%. Source material: peripheral blood. These receptors originate from a young woman with Graves' ophthalmopathy.

CDR3 amino acids: CASSPQGTGDGGYTF. DNA of the CDR3: TGTGCCAGCAGTCCCCAGGGGACAGGGGACGGGGGCTACACCTTC. The chain employs TRBV6-1 and TRBJ1-2; 10 bases line up with TRBD1. Trimming removed 5 bases from V and 8 bases from J; junction bases left unmatched: 11. Germline V CDR1 and CDR2: MNHNS, SASEGT. The CDR3 sequence is 15 residues long.

The chain uses TRBV25-1 and TRBJ2-2; D gene unclear. Trimming left V 4 bases short and J 5 bases short, with 14 bases between. Germline V lookup: CDR1 MGHDK, CDR2 SYGVNS. This CDR3 contains 15 residues. The DNA of the CDR3 is TGTGCCAGCAGTGCAGCCGGGTCTTATACCGGGGAGCTGTTTTTT. Amino acids: CASSAAGSYTGELFF.

This clonotype was detected many times. The rearrangement joins TRBV30 to TRBJ2-5; unclear D gene. V lost 2 bases, J lost 2 bases, and 15 bases lay in between. The CDR3 runs to 15 residues. Germline V gene lookup returns CDR1 GTSNPN and CDR2 SVGIG (reference sequence). The DNA of the CDR3 is TGTGCCTGGAGTAATCGAGGCCCCGGTCAAGAGACCCAGTACTTC. Amino acid sequence: CAWSNRGPGQETQYF.

This clonotype appeared many times. The gene calls are TRBV7-9 and TRBJ1-1, with unresolved D. V was trimmed by 1 base and J by 5 bases, leaving 8 bases between them. The germline gives CDR1 SEHNR, CDR2 FQNEAQ (reference sequence). The CDR3 extends over 13 amino acids. The CDR3 reads CASSLVSTTEAFF. For the CDR3, the DNA is TGTGCCAGCAGCTTAGTTTCGACGACTGAAGCTTTCTTT. The full variable domain, in which reference TRBV7-9 and TRBJ1-1 provide the parts outside the CDR3, is DTGVSQNPRHKITKRGQNVTFRCDPISEHNRLYWYRQTLGQGPEFLTYFQNEAQLEKSRLLSDRFSAERPKGSFSTLEIQRTEQGDSAMYLCASSLVSTTEAFFGQGTRLTVV.

Many counts were recorded for this clonotype. The chain uses TRBV2 and TRBJ1-5, with TRBD1 matching 8 bases. Germline trimming cut 2 bases from V and 4 bases from J; bases unmatched to any gene: 1. This CDR3 contains 14 residues. Germline V CDR1 and CDR2: SNHLY, FYNNEI. The CDR3 sequence: CASSERTGNQPQHF. CDR3 DNA sequence: TGTGCCAGCAGTGAAAGGACAGGGAATCAGCCCCAGCATTTT.

V usage is TRBV6-2 or TRBV6-3 and J usage is TRBJ2-7; 12 bases fit TRBD2. Germline CDR1 MNHEY, CDR2 SVGEGT. The CDR3 contains 16 residues. V shed 5 bases, J shed 2 bases, and the junction held 7 bases outside the gene matches. The CDR3 loop reads CASSRLLAGGPYEQYF. In DNA, the CDR3 is TGTGCCAGCAGTCGATTACTAGCGGGAGGCCCCTACGAGCAGTACTTC.

This clonotype showed up many times. The chain links TRBV4-1 to TRBJ2-7, with D possibly TRBD2 on 7 matching bases. This CDR3 spans 15 amino acids. Germline assignment: CDR1 MGHRA and CDR2 YSYEKL. V shed 5 bases and J shed 2 bases, with 16 bases lying between them. For the CDR3, the DNA is TGCGCCAGCAGCTCACGGGGAGGGGGAGCCTACGAGCAGTACTTC. Its translation: CASSSRGGGAYEQYF.

This clonotype was observed many times. V gene TRBV6-1 combines with J gene TRBJ1-5; D unresolved. V lost 3 bases, J lost 3 bases, and 15 bases lay in between. There are 16 residues in the CDR3. Germline V gene sequence: CDR1 MNHNS, CDR2 SASEGT. The CDR3, as DNA: TGTGCCAGCAGTGAGAGAACAGTAACCATCAATCAGCCCCAGCATTTT. Translation: CASSERTVTINQPQHF.

This chain uses TRBV20-1 with TRBJ1-5; a weak D match, TRBD1 (6 bases). CDR3 size: 14 residues. Trimming pared 2 bases from V and 3 bases from J, leaving 11 bases between. From germline, CDR1 is DFQATT and CDR2 SNEGSKA (reference sequence). Here the CDR3 DNA reads TGCAGTGCTAGACAGGGGAACGACAATCAGCCCCAGCATTTT. This translates into CSARQGNDNQPQHF.

The gene calls are TRBV12-3 or TRBV12-4 and TRBJ1-2; D is ambiguous. The V end was cut by 5 bases, the J end by 0 bases, with 16 bases between. CDR3 length equals 16 residues. The CDR3 region is CASSPSLGRTNYGYTF. In DNA, the CDR3 is TGTGCCAGCAGTCCGTCGCTCGGTAGGACTAACTATGGCTACACCTTC.

In its sample, this clonotype was seen many times. The chain joins TRBV11-2 to TRBJ2-7, with TRBD1 matching over 8 bases. The CDR3 runs 16 residues. In germline, CDR1 is SGHAT, CDR2 FQNNGV. V shed 3 bases, J shed 0 bases, and the junction held 7 bases outside the gene matches. The CDR3 sequence: CASSFRTGFGSYEQYF. The CDR3 coding sequence is TGTGCCAGCAGCTTCAGGACAGGGTTCGGCTCCTACGAGCAGTACTTC.

This chain connects TRBV6-5 to TRBJ1-3, with TRBD1 as a possible D gene (5 bases). The CDR3 length is 14 residues. Germline CDR1 and CDR2: MNHEY and SVGAGI. V was trimmed by 3 bases and J by 4 bases, leaving 10 bases between them. CDR3: CASSYQGLGNTIYF. CDR3 DNA: TGTGCCAGCAGTTATCAGGGACTGGGAAACACCATATATTTT.

The CDR3 protein is CAWSLVTVNYGYTF. The CDR3 DNA is TGTGCCTGGAGTCTTGTGACAGTGAACTATGGCTACACCTTC. The V and J genes are TRBV30 and TRBJ1-2, with D tentatively TRBD1 (5 bases). The CDR3 length is 14 residues. Per germline, CDR1 GTSNPN and CDR2 SVGIG (reference sequence). V gave up 2 bases and J gave up 2 bases, with 12 bases separating them.

This clonotype came up many times. The junction does not match germline at one end; this may be a read error. V usage is TRBV30 and J usage is TRBJ1-5; D perhaps matches TRBD1 (6 bases). This CDR3 comprises 14 residues. Germline-derived CDR1 and CDR2 are GTSNPN and SVGIG (reference sequence). The CDR3 sequence is CVWSLQGLNQPQHF. The DNA of the CDR3 is TGTGTCTGGAGTTTACAGGGCCTCAATCAGCCCCAGCATTTT.

At least ten counts were recorded for this clonotype. The chain couples TRBV7-2 to TRBJ2-7, with 9 positions matching TRBD2. Trimming at V came to 5 bases and at J to 5 bases, leaving 4 bases not matched to a gene. This CDR3 has 13 residues. Per germline, CDR1 SGHTA and CDR2 FQGNSA. The CDR3 region has the DNA TGTGCCAGCAGCACCCGCGGGGGGGACGAGCAGTACTTC. Encoded protein: CASSTRGGDEQYF.

This clonotype has at least ten counts. CDR3: CSARDGTGSTEAFF. The CDR3 coding sequence is TGCAGTGCTAGGGACGGGACAGGGAGCACTGAAGCTTTCTTT. The J gene is TRBJ1-1, the V gene TRBV20-1, with TRBD1 identical over 9 bases. Germline values: CDR1 DFQATT, CDR2 SNEGSKA (reference sequence). The CDR3 spans 14 residues. Trimming removed 3 bases from V and 4 bases from J; junction bases left unmatched: 6.

This clonotype has a count of ten or more. The CDR3 DNA is TGTGCCAGCAGCCAAAGGGACAGGGGGAACACTGAAGCTTTCTTT. It yields the protein CASSQRDRGNTEAFF. This chain joins TRBV6-1 and TRBJ1-1; TRBD1 aligns across 10 bases. V dropped 6 bases and J dropped 1; count of bases not matched to a gene: 5. The germline V gene encodes CDR1 MNHNS and CDR2 SASEGT. This CDR3 region has 15 residues.

This clonotype was picked up many times. A much bigger clone sits one base away, suggesting this may be a read error. The genes are TRBV7-9 and TRBJ2-7; TRBD1 agrees at 9 bases. V gave up 3 bases and J gave up 3 bases; unmatched junction bases: 3. Per germline, CDR1 SEHNR and CDR2 FQNEAQ (reference sequence). The CDR3 contains 14 residues. The CDR3 DNA reads as TGTGCCAGCAGCTTGACAGGGGGAATCTACGAGCAGTACTTC. Translated, it gives CASSLTGGIYEQYF.

CDR3 DNA sequence: TGTGCCAGCAGCTTTCACGACAGGCCAACCACTGAAGCTTTCTTT. Translated, it gives CASSFHDRPTTEAFF. This chain joins TRBV6-1 and TRBJ1-1; D perhaps matches TRBD1 (6 bases). V lost 6 bases and J 4 bases, leaving 18 bases between the germline ends. The germline CDR1 and CDR2 sequences are MNHNS and SASEGT. The CDR3 runs to 15 residues.

This clonotype was seen many times. The junction departs from germline at one end; a sequencing error may be responsible. The chain combines TRBV24-1 with TRBJ1-1; tentative D call: TRBD1 (6 bases). The CDR3 runs to 13 residues. Per the germline V gene, CDR1 is KGHDR and CDR2 is SFDVKD. The CDR3 loop reads CATRGALNPEAFF. CDR3 coding DNA: TGTGCCACCAGGGGGGCGCTGAACCCTGAAGCTTTCTTT.

For this clonotype: Since a much larger clone is just one base distant, this may be a read error. This sequence joins TRBV4-2 and TRBJ2-7, with 8 bases aligning to TRBD1. In germline, CDR1 is LGHNA, CDR2 YNFKEQ. The CDR3 is 18 amino acids. The CDR3 reads CASRPGQGLNRPLYDQYF. The CDR3 coding sequence is TGTGCCAGCAGACCAGGACAGGGTCTTAATCGGCCTTTGTACGATCAGTACTTC.

This clonotype was recorded many times. This chain joins TRBV15 and TRBJ2-7; tentative D call: TRBD2 (7 bases). Trimming stripped 1 base from V and 0 bases from J, with 13 bases between. The CDR3 length is 16 residues. The germline gives CDR1 LNHNV, CDR2 YYDKDF (reference sequence). The CDR3 loop reads CATSRGGGPSSYEQYF. In DNA, the CDR3 is TGTGCCACCAGCAGAGGGGGGGGCCCTAGCTCCTACGAGCAGTACTTC.

At least ten counts were recorded for this clonotype. The chain recombines TRBV6-2 or TRBV6-3 with TRBJ2-1; 9 bases map to TRBD2. The germline CDR1 and CDR2 sequences are MNHEY and SVGEGT. The CDR3 totals 17 residues. V gave up 2 bases and J gave up 9 bases; unmatched junction bases: 14. CDR3 in DNA: TGTGCCAGCAGTTACCTTATTAGCGGGGGACGAGGGAGTGAGCAGTTCTTC. Translating gives CASSYLISGGRGSEQFF.

The chain joins TRBV28 to TRBJ2-7; TRBD1 matches at 8 bases. The CDR3 loop spans 14 amino acids. The germline V gene has CDR1 MDHEN and CDR2 SYDVKM. With 5 bases clipped from V and 4 bases from J, the junction kept 7 bases outside the gene matches. CDR3 amino acids: CASSVRQGKYEQYF. The CDR3 DNA reads as TGTGCCAGCAGTGTTAGACAGGGGAAATACGAGCAGTACTTC.

This clonotype appeared many times. This rearrangement joins TRBV6-5 to TRBJ2-4; tentatively, D is TRBD2 (5 bases). Trimming removed 2 bases at V and 0 bases at J, with 11 bases between. Looked up from germline, CDR1 is MNHEY and CDR2 is SVGAGI. The CDR3 has 16 residues. Here the CDR3 DNA reads TGTGCCAGCAGTTACGGGCACGGACTAGCCAAAAACATTCAGTACTTC. Its translation: CASSYGHGLAKNIQYF.

The chain carries TRBV7-9 and TRBJ1-2; no clear D gene. There are 15 residues in the CDR3. The V end lost 0 bases, the J end lost 6 bases, and 14 bases lay between the germline ends. The V gene's germline CDR1 is SEHNR and CDR2 FQNEAQ (reference sequence). The CDR3 bases are TGTGCCAGCAGCTTAGCGCCGGGGTTTCGCGATGGCTACACCTTC. Translation gives CASSLAPGFRDGYTF.

This clonotype was seen ten or more times. The chain has TRBV7-2 and TRBJ1-1; D remains ambiguous. The germline CDR1 and CDR2 sequences are SGHTA and FQGNSA. The CDR3 runs to 14 residues. The germline V and J ends were trimmed by 2 bases and 2 bases, with 9 bases remaining between them. CDR3 protein: CASSLLGTNTEAFF. For the CDR3, the DNA is TGTGCCAGCAGCTTACTTGGTACAAACACTGAAGCTTTCTTT. The full variable domain, rest sourced from reference TRBV7-2 and TRBJ1-1, is GAGVSQSPSNKVTEKGKDVELRCDPISGHTALYWYRQSLGQGLEFLIYFQGNSAPDKSGLPSDRFSAERTGGSVSTLTIQRTQQEDSAVYLCASSLLGTNTEAFFGQGTRLTVV.